Below are 20 T cell receptor beta chains sequenced from a single sample in a study of T cells in Graves' hyperthyroidism and ophthalmopathy. What was amplified from RNA transcripts were TCR beta CDR3 regions. HTBI primers drove first-round RT-PCR of the TCR CDR3. TCRdb re-derived calls from the multiplex PCR reads in MiXCR, one entry per CDR3 protein. The table records about 360,000 distinct CDR3 sequences, 19% of them present only once. The sequenced material came from blood. Receptors were obtained from a woman between 18 and 29 years old with Graves' hyperthyroidism.

In its sample, this clonotype was seen many times. The chain joins TRBV19 to TRBJ2-2; the match to TRBD1 covers 9 bases. Germline lookup yields CDR1 LNHDA and CDR2 SQIVND (reference sequence). This CDR3 region has 13 residues. J gave up 9 bases and V 5 bases, and 4 bases lay outside the gene matches. The CDR3: CASSQQGARELFF. The CDR3 nucleotides read TGTGCCAGTAGTCAACAGGGGGCGAGGGAGCTGTTTTTT.

The J gene is TRBJ2-7, the V gene TRBV12-3 or TRBV12-4, with D possibly being TRBD1 or TRBD2 (5 bases each). This CDR3 is built from 13 residues. The V end lost 9 bases, the J end lost 3 bases, and 15 bases lay between the germline ends. The chain's CDR3 is CASAAEGLYEQYF. In DNA, the CDR3 is TGTGCCAGTGCGGCCGAGGGGCTCTACGAGCAGTACTTC.

Comments on this clonotype: The CDR3 end shows no conserved phenylalanine or tryptophan, and so a read error is likely. The DNA is omitted, as the CDR3 cannot be located on it reliably, and the CDR3 follows TCRdb's listing. This chain uses TRBV12-3 or TRBV12-4 with TRBJ1-1. Inclusive of both ends, the CDR3 amounts to 12 amino acids. CDR3: CASSRLNTEACL.

This clonotype occurred many times. This sequence joins TRBV20-1 and TRBJ2-7; the D call may be TRBD1 or TRBD2 (5 bases each). The CDR3 runs to 15 residues. V was clipped by 0 bases and J by 1 base, with 13 bases between them. Germline V gene sequence: CDR1 DFQATT, CDR2 SNEGSKA (reference sequence). CDR3 sequence reads: CSAREWGFYSYEQYF. CDR3 DNA sequence: TGCAGTGCTAGAGAATGGGGGTTCTATTCCTACGAGCAGTACTTC.

J is TRBJ1-1 and V is TRBV11-2; no definite D call. Germline assignment: CDR1 SGHAT and CDR2 FQNNGV. V shed 7 bases and J shed 0 bases, with 24 bases lying between them. The CDR3 extends over 18 amino acids. The CDR3 DNA reads TGTGCCAGCATCCTGGGGAGAGGCAGGAAAAAAGTGAACACTGAAGCTTTCTTT. Translated: CASILGRGRKKVNTEAFF.

This clonotype was observed many times. The chain combines TRBV5-1 with TRBJ1-2; possibly TRBD1 for D (6 bases). Per germline, CDR1 SGHRS and CDR2 YFSETQ. The ends were cut back, 1 base at V and 7 bases at J, with 8 bases in the middle. The CDR3 has 12 amino acids. CDR3 region: CASSLMGAGYTF. CDR3 coding DNA: TGCGCCAGCAGCTTGATGGGGGCTGGCTACACCTTC.

A note on this clonotype: A read error may explain this, as a much larger clone is one base away. The rearrangement links TRBV7-8 to TRBJ2-7; the D call may be TRBD1 or TRBD2 (5 bases each). This CDR3 has 14 amino acids. Germline CDR1 and CDR2: SGHVS and FQNEAQ. The CDR3 loop is CASSRGRLPSEQCF. In DNA form, the CDR3 reads TGTGCCAGCAGCCGGGGACGCCTTCCATCCGAGCAGTGCTTC.

This clonotype was detected ten times or more. This chain connects TRBV12-3 or TRBV12-4 to TRBJ1-3, with D hard to call. The CDR3 extends over 16 amino acids. Trimming shortened V by 2 bases and J by 0 bases, and 11 bases separated the two germline ends. The chain's CDR3 is CASSLSVGISGNTIYF. The CDR3 nucleotides are TGTGCCAGCAGTTTAAGTGTTGGGATCTCTGGAAACACCATATATTTT.

Of note for this clonotype: A single base separates this from a much larger clone, so it may be a read error. The CDR3 carries no conserved terminal phenylalanine or tryptophan, so it likely arises from a read error. The J gene is TRBJ1-3, the V gene TRBV30; D unresolved. Trimming left V 0 bases short and J 3 bases short, with 6 bases between. The CDR3 covers 13 residues. CDR1 and CDR2 from the germline V gene are GTSNPN and SVGIG (reference sequence). The CDR3, as DNA: TGTGCCTGGAGTGTATACATTGGAAACACCATATATTAT. Translation: CAWSVYIGNTIYY.

The CDR3: CASRAGTGFSNTGELFF. As DNA, the CDR3 is TGTGCCAGCAGGGCCGGGACAGGGTTCTCGAACACCGGGGAGCTGTTTTTT. V usage is TRBV4-2 and J usage is TRBJ2-2; 9 nucleotides match TRBD1. The length of the CDR3 is 17 residues. V lost 6 bases, J lost 0 bases, and 8 bases stayed unmatched. The germline gives CDR1 LGHNA, CDR2 YNFKEQ.

The J gene is TRBJ1-1, the V gene TRBV6-1; D uncertain. The length of the CDR3 is 17 residues. Trimming stripped 2 bases from V and 0 bases from J, with 16 bases between. The V gene's germline CDR1 is MNHNS and CDR2 SASEGT. The CDR3 nucleotides read TGTGCCAGCAGTGAATTAAGAGCCTGGTACATGAACACTGAAGCTTTCTTT. Translating gives CASSELRAWYMNTEAFF.

J is TRBJ1-2 and V is TRBV20-1; TRBD1 matches at 12 bases. This CDR3 is 13 amino acids long. V dropped 8 bases and J dropped 8; count of bases not matched to a gene: 9. Germline lookup yields CDR1 DFQATT and CDR2 SNEGSKA (reference sequence). CDR3 bases: TGCAGTTTTGTCCCGGGACAGGGGGCAGGCTACACCTTC. Protein sequence: CSFVPGQGAGYTF.

The table lists this clonotype with many counts. This chain links TRBV18 with TRBJ2-5; D gene ambiguous. This CDR3 contains 13 residues. V lost 4 bases and J lost 5, with 11 bases in between. The V gene's germline CDR1 is KGHSH and CDR2 LQKENI. The CDR3 loop is CASSLQTGETQYF. The CDR3 region has the DNA TGTGCCAGCTCACTTCAAACCGGGGAGACCCAGTACTTC. The full variable domain, its missing parts supplied by reference TRBV18 and TRBJ2-5, is NAGVMQNPRHLVRRRGQEARLRCSPMKGHSHVYWYRQLPEEGLKFMVYLQKENIIDESGMPKERFSAEFPKEGPSILRIQQVVRGDSAAYFCASSLQTGETQYFGPGTRLLVL.

The table lists this clonotype with many counts. The chain couples TRBV27 to TRBJ2-5; D not certain. Germline V lookup: CDR1 MNHEY, CDR2 SMNVEV (reference sequence). Trimming left V 4 bases short and J 3 bases short, with 9 bases between. This CDR3 contains 13 residues. This CDR3 reads CASSSYVEETQYF. The CDR3, as DNA: TGTGCCAGCAGTTCCTACGTGGAAGAGACCCAGTACTTC.

This clonotype was recorded many times. The rearrangement links TRBV6-1 to TRBJ2-2; no definite D call. V lost 6 bases and J lost 5, with 16 bases in between. Germline V lookup: CDR1 MNHNS, CDR2 SASEGT. The CDR3 runs 15 residues. The CDR3 DNA sequence: TGTGCCAGCAGCGGGTCCCCAGGTCAGACCGGGGAGCTGTTTTTT. Encoded protein: CASSGSPGQTGELFF.

There are many counts of this clonotype. The CDR3: CAALRLGQGSHGYTF. The CDR3 DNA follows: TGTGCCGCCTTAAGACTGGGACAGGGGAGTCATGGCTACACCTTC. The J gene is TRBJ1-2, the V gene TRBV6-5, with 10 bases identical to TRBD1. Germline V gene sequence: CDR1 MNHEY, CDR2 SVGAGI. The ends lost 11 bases at V and 6 bases at J; junction bases unmatched: 15. The CDR3 is 15 residues long.

This clonotype was recorded many times. This chain links TRBV7-3 with TRBJ2-5; perhaps TRBD2 as D (6 bases). Trimming removed 1 base at V and 5 bases at J, with 23 bases between. The CDR3 runs to 18 residues. Germline V gene data show CDR1 as SGHTA and CDR2 as FQGTGA. The CDR3 region is CASSLNGGINPGRETQYF. The DNA for the CDR3 is TGTGCCAGCAGCTTAAATGGAGGGATTAATCCGGGAAGGGAGACCCAGTACTTC.

This clonotype was detected ten times or more. The chain links TRBV5-1 to TRBJ1-3; 8 positions agree with TRBD1. The V gene's germline CDR1 is SGHRS and CDR2 YFSETQ. CDR3 length: 16 residues. Germline trimming cut 4 bases from V and 0 bases from J; bases unmatched to any gene: 6. CDR3 sequence: CASSPGQGLSGNTIYF. The CDR3 DNA follows: TGCGCCAGCAGCCCCGGACAGGGCCTCTCTGGAAACACCATATATTTT.

This clonotype appeared many times. This chain connects TRBV20-1 to TRBJ2-7; 8 bases align to TRBD2. CDR3 size: 14 residues. Germline loops: CDR1 DFQATT, CDR2 SNEGSKA (reference sequence). V lost 3 bases, J lost 4 bases, and 8 bases stayed unmatched. The CDR3, as DNA: TGCAGTGCTAGGAGGCGGGGGGACCTTTACGAGCAGTACTTC. Amino acids: CSARRRGDLYEQYF.

This clonotype was detected ten times or more. J is TRBJ2-7 and V is TRBV20-1, with 13 nucleotides matching TRBD2. Germline V CDR1 and CDR2: DFQATT, SNEGSKA (reference sequence). J gave up 6 bases and V 3 bases, and 8 bases lay outside the gene matches. This CDR3 is built from 15 residues. The CDR3 DNA sequence: TGCAGTGCTAGGAACCCCACTAGCGGGGGGGGCGAGCAGTACTTC. This sequence encodes CSARNPTSGGGEQYF.